Listed below are T cell receptor beta chains from one sample, sequenced in a study of blood T cell repertoires in COVID-19. Measured with immunoSEQ multiplex PCR; TCRdb has only the in-frame clones, and not every one. The profile shows fewer than 450,000 clones, around nine tenths of them singletons. Sequenced material: PBMCs or T cells enriched from blood (not recorded which). These receptors were obtained from a woman aged 18-29 years who had recovered from COVID-19. CDR3s include the opening cysteine and the closing phenylalanine or tryptophan. The D gene is left open where the match is weak. A clone size is listed for some rows: how often the clone was seen (once, few, many), or a class if it is expanded.

v_call: TRBV3-1/TRBV3-2; d_call: .; j_call: TRBJ1-4; clone_size: .; cdr3_nt: TGTGCCAGCAGCCCCGACTCGACGCCGCTGTTTTTT; cdr3_aa: CASSPDSTPLFF
v_call: TRBV11-2; d_call: TRBD1; j_call: TRBJ2-5; clone_size: .; cdr3_nt: TGTGCCAGCAGCTCGTCCGGGACAGGGGAAGAGACCCAGTACTTC; cdr3_aa: CASSSSGTGEETQYF
v_call: TRBV5-1; d_call: .; j_call: TRBJ1-6; clone_size: .; cdr3_nt: TGCGCCAGCAGCTTGGACAGGGCCTCTAATTCACCCCTCCACTTT; cdr3_aa: CASSLDRASNSPLHF
v_call: TRBV12-2; d_call: .; j_call: TRBJ2-5; clone_size: .; cdr3_nt: TGTGCAAGTCGCTCTCGGACTAGCGGTATATTACAAGAGACCCAGTACTTC; cdr3_aa: CASRSRTSGILQETQYF
v_call: TRBV7-8; d_call: TRBD1; j_call: TRBJ2-5; clone_size: .; cdr3_nt: TGTGCCAGCAGCCCCCGGACAGGAGCCCAAGAGACCCAGTACTTC; cdr3_aa: CASSPRTGAQETQYF
v_call: TRBV2; d_call: .; j_call: TRBJ1-6; clone_size: once; cdr3_nt: TGTGCCAGCAGTGTTGACCGGATTGGGCATTCACCCCTCCACTTT; cdr3_aa: CASSVDRIGHSPLHF
v_call: TRBV6-4; d_call: .; j_call: TRBJ1-6; clone_size: .; cdr3_nt: TGTGCCAGCAACAAGGGGGAGGGGGGTTCACCCCTCCACTTT; cdr3_aa: CASNKGEGGSPLHF
v_call: TRBV9; d_call: TRBD1; j_call: TRBJ2-7; clone_size: .; cdr3_nt: TGTGCCAGCAGCGTATCGGGACAGCCCTACGAGCAGTACTTC; cdr3_aa: CASSVSGQPYEQYF
v_call: TRBV4-3; d_call: .; j_call: TRBJ1-2; clone_size: .; cdr3_nt: TGCGCCAGCAGCCAAGATATAGGTACGCGGGCCCATGGCTACACCTTC; cdr3_aa: CASSQDIGTRAHGYTF
v_call: TRBV5-6; d_call: .; j_call: TRBJ1-2; clone_size: .; cdr3_nt: TGTGCCAGCAGCTTGGGGCAGCTAGTCGGAAACTATGGCTACACCTTC; cdr3_aa: CASSLGQLVGNYGYTF
v_call: TRBV2; d_call: .; j_call: TRBJ1-1; clone_size: .; cdr3_nt: TGTGCCAGCAGTGAGGCCGAGGGATGGGAAATGAACACTGAAGCTTTCTTT; cdr3_aa: CASSEAEGWEMNTEAFF
v_call: TRBV3-1/TRBV3-2; d_call: .; j_call: TRBJ2-7; clone_size: .; cdr3_nt: TGTGCCAGCAGCCAAGATAGTGCAGGGGACGAGCAGTACTTC; cdr3_aa: CASSQDSAGDEQYF
v_call: TRBV7-8; d_call: TRBD1; j_call: TRBJ1-1; clone_size: .; cdr3_nt: TGTGCCAGCAGCCCACGACAGGGGAACATGAACACTGAAGCTTTCTTT; cdr3_aa: CASSPRQGNMNTEAFF
v_call: TRBV14; d_call: .; j_call: TRBJ1-2; clone_size: .; cdr3_nt: TGTGCCAGCAGCCAAGGTATAATCTATGGCTACACCTTC; cdr3_aa: CASSQGIIYGYTF